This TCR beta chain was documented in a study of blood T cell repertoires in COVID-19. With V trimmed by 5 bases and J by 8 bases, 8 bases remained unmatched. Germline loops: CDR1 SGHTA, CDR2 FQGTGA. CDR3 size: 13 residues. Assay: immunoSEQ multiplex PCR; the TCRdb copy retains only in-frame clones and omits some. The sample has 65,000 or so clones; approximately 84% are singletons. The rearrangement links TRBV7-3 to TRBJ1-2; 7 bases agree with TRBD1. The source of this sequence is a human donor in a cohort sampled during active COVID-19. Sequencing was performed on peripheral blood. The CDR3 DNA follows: TGTGCCAGCAGCCCCCGACAGGGCGGGGGCTACACCTTC. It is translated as CASSPRQGGGYTF.